This T cell receptor beta chain is drawn from a study of blood T cells in healthy people across ages. With a J-beta primer mix and a sample-barcoded 5' primer, a second PCR ran about 6 to 11 cycles. A tag from a template-switch adaptor with 12 random nucleotides marked each cDNA molecule. TCRdb reprocessed the 5' RACE reads with MiXCR, giving one entry per CDR3 protein. Of 2 million or so distinct CDR3 sequences listed, approximately 50% are singletons. A word on this clonotype: What it binds is unknown.

Study conclusions and caveats: It was found that TCR beta diversity correlated strongly with the percentage of naive T cells. Among T cells, TCR beta diversity per million cells dropped roughly linearly as age rose.

CDR3 length: 15 residues. V dropped 3 bases and J dropped 1; count of bases not matched to a gene: 5. CDR1 is SGHRS and CDR2 is YFSETQ in the germline V gene. The chain is built from TRBV5-1 and TRBJ1-2; 8 nucleotides match TRBD1. The material sequenced was blood. This receptor was obtained from a woman aged 40 to 50 in good health. CDR3 bases: TGCGCCAGCAGCTCTCAACAGGGGGTTAACTATGGCTACACCTTC. Amino acid sequence: CASSSQQGVNYGYTF.